Sequencing of this T cell receptor beta chain was carried out in a study of CD8+ T cells in alopecia areata. Study-level information: The drug, oral tofacitinib, was given to treated patients at 5 to 10 mg twice daily.

General study findings and limits: Shared TCR sequences were less clear between patients than in mice, possibly partly from HLA diversity. Higher clonality and more expanded CD8+ clones appeared in lesional than normal scalp.

From alopecia areata patients, lesional scalp punch biopsies and peripheral blood were collected. Extraction of RNA preceded its reverse transcription into cDNA, which served as the sequencing template. The assay was immunoSEQ multiplex PCR, and TCRdb's table has in-frame clones only and misses some. This sample has over 7,000 clones, with 55% to 70% found just once. This CDR3 spans 15 amino acids. Germline values: CDR1 SGHVS, CDR2 FNYEAQ. After removal of 5 bases from V and 3 bases from J, the junction contained 8 bases not matched to a gene. The sample holds a few counts of this clone. Its specificity is not known.

This TCR was sampled from a human donor with alopecia areata. The specimen was skin, collected at week 0. The chain couples TRBV7-6 to TRBJ2-7, with 9 nucleotides matching TRBD2. For the CDR3, the DNA is TGTGCCAGCAGCCAGGGGCTAGCGGGACACTACGAGCAGTACTTC. Protein: CASSQGLAGHYEQYF.